Listed here are 8 T cell receptor beta chains from one sample, sequenced in a study of OX40 agonist ivuxolimab in advanced cancers. The library came from the immunoSEQ multiplex PCR assay. Drawn from immuneACCESS, this table holds only the in-frame rearrangements with V and J called that TCRdb kept. Clones are partly lost; checked studies trace under half to an unresolved V gene and leave the rest unexplained. The sample table contains 70,000 to 85,000 clones; only one count was recorded for 80% to 90% of them. The ten largest clonotypes hold under 2.5% of the sample. Specimen: CD4+ or CD8+ T cells sorted from blood, collected in a trial of the OX40 agonist ivuxolimab. The receptors were sampled from an adult with an advanced solid tumor such as melanoma, head and neck, liver or kidney cancer.

The rearrangement joins TRBV2 to TRBJ1-2; 9 nucleotides agree with TRBD1. Germline CDR1 SNHLY, CDR2 FYNNEI. The CDR3 length is 13 residues. Trimming took 6 bases from V and 8 from J; bases not matched to a gene: 7. DNA for the CDR3: TGTGCCAGCAGCCCCCGGGACAGGGTCGGCTACACCTTC. As protein: CASSPRDRVGYTF.

The J gene is TRBJ2-3, the V gene TRBV7-2; D is perhaps TRBD1 (6 bases). V dropped 2 bases and J dropped 12 bases, with 15 bases sitting between them. The CDR3 spans 13 residues. Germline V gene data show CDR1 as SGHTA and CDR2 as FQGNSA. CDR3 in DNA: TGTGCCAGCAGCTTATATGTGTTGGGGACACAGTATTTT. It yields the protein CASSLYVLGTQYF.

The rearrangement links TRBV7-2 to TRBJ1-3; D unresolved. The V gene lost 5 bases and the J gene lost 4 bases, with 3 bases spanning the gap. The CDR3 totals 11 residues. In germline, CDR1 is SGHTA, CDR2 FQGNSA. The CDR3 DNA is TGTGCCAGCAGCGCCGGAAACACCATATATTTT. Protein sequence: CASSAGNTIYF.

The J gene is TRBJ1-4, the V gene TRBV5-5, with 7 bases that match TRBD1. This CDR3 spans 15 amino acids. V dropped 2 bases and J dropped 7; count of bases not matched to a gene: 8. From germline, CDR1 is SGHKS and CDR2 YYEKEE (reference sequence). Here the CDR3 reads CASSLQGRGSEKLFF. The CDR3 DNA follows: TGTGCCAGCAGCTTACAGGGGAGGGGTAGTGAAAAACTGTTTTTT.

The chain employs TRBV10-3 and TRBJ1-1; unclear D gene. Germline CDR1 reads ENHRY; CDR2 reads SYGVKD. The V end lost 0 bases, the J end lost 11 bases, and 13 bases lay between the germline ends. The CDR3 is 13 amino acids. CDR3 loop: CAISESLMYYAFF. The CDR3 bases are TGTGCCATCAGTGAGTCGTTGATGTACTACGCTTTCTTT.

CDR3 sequence (DNA): TGTGCCAGCAGCTTAGAAGCCTACGAGCAGTACTTC. Protein sequence: CASSLEAYEQYF. The V gene is TRBV7-9, the J gene TRBJ2-7, with no clear D. There are 12 residues in the CDR3. V was trimmed by 1 base and J by 2 bases, leaving 3 bases between them. Germline values: CDR1 SEHNR, CDR2 FQNEAQ (reference sequence).

This chain joins TRBV5-1 and TRBJ2-2; 9 nucleotides align to TRBD2. Trimming removed 0 bases from V and 4 bases from J; junction bases left unmatched: 4. CDR1 and CDR2 (germline): SGHRS, YFSETQ. The CDR3 is 16 residues long. This CDR3 is CASSLVAGEGTGELFF. CDR3 bases: TGCGCCAGCAGCTTGGTAGCGGGAGAGGGCACCGGGGAGCTGTTTTTT.

The V and J genes are TRBV6-6 and TRBJ2-7, with D tentatively TRBD1 or TRBD2 (5 bases each). V was cut by 6 bases and J by 0 bases, with 12 bases left in between. Germline V gene lookup returns CDR1 MNHNY and CDR2 SVGAGI (reference sequence). CDR3 length: 14 amino acids. The CDR3 is CASRPGTASYEQYF. The CDR3 bases are TGTGCCAGCAGGCCCGGGACGGCCTCCTACGAGCAGTACTTC.